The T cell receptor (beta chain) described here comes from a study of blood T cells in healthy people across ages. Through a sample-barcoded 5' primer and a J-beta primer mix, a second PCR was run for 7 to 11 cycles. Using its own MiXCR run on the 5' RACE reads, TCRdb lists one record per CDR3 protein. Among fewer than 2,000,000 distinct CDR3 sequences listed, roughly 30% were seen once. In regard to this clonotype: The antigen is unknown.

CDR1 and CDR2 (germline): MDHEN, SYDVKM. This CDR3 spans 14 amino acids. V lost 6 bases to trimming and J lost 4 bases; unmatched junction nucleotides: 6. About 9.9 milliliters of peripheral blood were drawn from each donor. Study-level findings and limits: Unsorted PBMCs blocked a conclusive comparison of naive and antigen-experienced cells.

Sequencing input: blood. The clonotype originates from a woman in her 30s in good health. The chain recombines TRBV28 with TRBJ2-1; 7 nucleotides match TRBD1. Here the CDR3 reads CASRTGYGYNEQFF. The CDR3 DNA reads TGTGCCAGCAGGACAGGGTATGGGTACAATGAGCAGTTCTTC.